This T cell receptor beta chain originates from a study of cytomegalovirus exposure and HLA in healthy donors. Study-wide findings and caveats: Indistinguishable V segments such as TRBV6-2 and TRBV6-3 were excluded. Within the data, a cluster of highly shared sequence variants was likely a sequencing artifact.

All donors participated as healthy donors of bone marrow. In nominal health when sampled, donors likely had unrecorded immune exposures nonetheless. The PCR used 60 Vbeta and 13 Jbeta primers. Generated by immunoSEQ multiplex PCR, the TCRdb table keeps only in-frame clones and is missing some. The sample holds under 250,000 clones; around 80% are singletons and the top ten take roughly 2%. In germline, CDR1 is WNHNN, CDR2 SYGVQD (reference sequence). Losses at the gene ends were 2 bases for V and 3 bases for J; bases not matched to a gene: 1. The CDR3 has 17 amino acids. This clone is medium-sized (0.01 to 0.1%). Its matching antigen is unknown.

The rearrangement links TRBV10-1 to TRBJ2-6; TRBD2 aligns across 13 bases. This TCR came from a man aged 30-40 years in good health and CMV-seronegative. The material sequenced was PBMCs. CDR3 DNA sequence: TGCGCCAGCAGTGAGGGACTAGCGGGAGTTGGGGCCAACGTCCTGACTTTC. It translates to CASSEGLAGVGANVLTF.